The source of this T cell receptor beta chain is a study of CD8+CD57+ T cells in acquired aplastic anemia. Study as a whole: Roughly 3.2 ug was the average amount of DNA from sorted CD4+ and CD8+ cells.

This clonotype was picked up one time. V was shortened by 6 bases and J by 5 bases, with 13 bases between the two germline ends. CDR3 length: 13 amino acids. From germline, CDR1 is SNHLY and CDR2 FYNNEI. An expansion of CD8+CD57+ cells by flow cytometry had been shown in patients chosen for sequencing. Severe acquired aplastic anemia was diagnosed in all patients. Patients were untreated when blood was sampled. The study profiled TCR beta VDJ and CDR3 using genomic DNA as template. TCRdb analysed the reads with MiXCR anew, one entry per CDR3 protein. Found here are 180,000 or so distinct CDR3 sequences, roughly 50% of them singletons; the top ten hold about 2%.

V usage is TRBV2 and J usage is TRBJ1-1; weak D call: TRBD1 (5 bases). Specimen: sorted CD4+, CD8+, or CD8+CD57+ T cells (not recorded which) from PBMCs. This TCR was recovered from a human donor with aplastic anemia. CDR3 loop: CASRAGLGTEAFF. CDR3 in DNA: TGTGCCAGCAGAGCAGGGTTGGGTACTGAAGCTTTCTTT.